The following is a T cell receptor (beta chain) sequence with its context. Method: immunoSEQ multiplex PCR; TCRdb's copy keeps in-frame clones and lacks some. The table records 150,000 to 200,000 clones, 85% to 90% of them present only once. This sample stems from a study of T cell responses to AZD1222 COVID-19 vaccine. This receptor was taken from an adult in good health. Here the sequenced sample was peripheral blood, taken on day 0 of MenACWY control vaccination.

The CDR3 is CASSWDRGRREKLFF. For the CDR3, the DNA is TGTGCCAGCAGTTGGGACAGGGGGCGTCGGGAAAAACTGTTTTTT. The rearrangement links TRBV28 to TRBJ1-4; 12 bases line up with TRBD1. This CDR3 contains 15 residues. The V segment lost 4 bases and the J segment 8 bases; nucleotides outside the gene matches: 5. The germline gives CDR1 MDHEN, CDR2 SYDVKM. The variable domain in full, with the rest retrieved from reference TRBV28 and TRBJ1-4, is DVKVTQSSRYLVKRTGEKVFLECVQDMDHENMFWYRQDPGLGLRLIYFSYDVKMKEKGDIPEGYSVSREKKERFSLILESASTNQTSMYLCASSWDRGRREKLFFGSGTQLSVL.